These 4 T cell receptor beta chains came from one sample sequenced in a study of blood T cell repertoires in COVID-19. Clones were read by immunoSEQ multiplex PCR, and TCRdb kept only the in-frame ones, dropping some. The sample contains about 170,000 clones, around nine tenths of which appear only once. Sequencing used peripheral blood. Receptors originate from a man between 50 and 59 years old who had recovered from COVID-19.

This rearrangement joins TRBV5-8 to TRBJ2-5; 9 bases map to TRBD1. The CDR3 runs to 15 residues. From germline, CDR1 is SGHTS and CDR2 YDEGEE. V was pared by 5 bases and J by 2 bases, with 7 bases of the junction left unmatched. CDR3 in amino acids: CASSTGQGYQETQYF. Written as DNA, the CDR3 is TGTGCCAGCAGTACGGGACAGGGATATCAAGAGACCCAGTACTTC.

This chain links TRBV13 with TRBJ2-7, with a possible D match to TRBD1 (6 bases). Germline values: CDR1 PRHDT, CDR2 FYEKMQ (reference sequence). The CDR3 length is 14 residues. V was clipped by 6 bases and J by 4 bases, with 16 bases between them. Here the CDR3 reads CASSIQGLPYEQYF. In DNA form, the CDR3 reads TGTGCCAGCAGTATACAGGGTCTACCTTACGAGCAGTACTTC. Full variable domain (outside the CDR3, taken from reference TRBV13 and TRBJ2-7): AAGVIQSPRHLIKEKRETATLKCYPIPRHDTVYWYQQGPGQDPQFLISFYEKMQSDKGSIPDRFSAQQFSDYHSELNMSSLELGDSALYFCASSIQGLPYEQYFGPGTRLTVT.

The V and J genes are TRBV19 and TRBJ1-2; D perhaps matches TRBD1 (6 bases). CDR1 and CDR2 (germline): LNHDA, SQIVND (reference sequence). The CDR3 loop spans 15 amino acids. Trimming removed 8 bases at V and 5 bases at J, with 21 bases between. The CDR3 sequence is CASGAGTLNGYGYTF. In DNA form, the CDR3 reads TGTGCCAGTGGAGCAGGGACATTAAATGGTTATGGCTACACCTTC.

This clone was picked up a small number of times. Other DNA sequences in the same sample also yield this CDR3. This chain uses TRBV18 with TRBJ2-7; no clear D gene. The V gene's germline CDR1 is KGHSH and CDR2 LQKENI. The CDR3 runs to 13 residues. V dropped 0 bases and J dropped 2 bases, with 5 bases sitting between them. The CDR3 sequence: CASSPPSTYEQYF. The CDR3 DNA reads TGTGCCAGCTCACCACCGAGTACCTACGAGCAGTACTTC.